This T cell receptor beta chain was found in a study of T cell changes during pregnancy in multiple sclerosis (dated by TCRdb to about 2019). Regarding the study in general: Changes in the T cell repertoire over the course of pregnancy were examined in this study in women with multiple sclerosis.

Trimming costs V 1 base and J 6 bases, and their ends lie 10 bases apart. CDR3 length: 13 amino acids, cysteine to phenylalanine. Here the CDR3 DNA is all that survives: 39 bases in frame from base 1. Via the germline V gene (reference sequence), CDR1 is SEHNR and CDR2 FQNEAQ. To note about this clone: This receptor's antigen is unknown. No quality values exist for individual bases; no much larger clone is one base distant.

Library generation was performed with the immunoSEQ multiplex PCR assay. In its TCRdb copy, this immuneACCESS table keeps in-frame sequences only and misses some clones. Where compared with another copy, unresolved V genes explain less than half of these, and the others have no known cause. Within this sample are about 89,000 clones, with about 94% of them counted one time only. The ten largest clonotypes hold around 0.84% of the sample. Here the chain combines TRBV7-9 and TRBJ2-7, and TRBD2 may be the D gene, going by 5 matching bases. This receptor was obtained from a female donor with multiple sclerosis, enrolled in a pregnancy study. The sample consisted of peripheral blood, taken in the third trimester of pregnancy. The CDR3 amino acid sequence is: CASSLVGVGEQYF. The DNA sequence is TGTGCCAGCAGCTTAGTCGGGGTGGGCGAGCAGTACTTC.